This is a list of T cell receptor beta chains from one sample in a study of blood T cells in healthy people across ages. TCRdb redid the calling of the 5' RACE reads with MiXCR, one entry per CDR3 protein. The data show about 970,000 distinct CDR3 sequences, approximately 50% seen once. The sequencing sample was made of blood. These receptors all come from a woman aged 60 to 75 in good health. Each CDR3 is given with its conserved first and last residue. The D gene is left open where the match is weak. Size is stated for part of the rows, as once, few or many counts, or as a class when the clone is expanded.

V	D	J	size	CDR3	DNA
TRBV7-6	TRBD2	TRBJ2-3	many	CASSLGAGGPGADTQYF	TGTGCCAGCAGCTTAGGCGCGGGAGGGCCGGGAGCAGATACGCAGTATTTT
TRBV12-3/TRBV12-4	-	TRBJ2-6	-	CASSPRSDWANVLTF	TGTGCCAGCAGTCCTCGGTCCGACTGGGCCAACGTCCTGACTTTC
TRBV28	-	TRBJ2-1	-	CASSFLGDSRNEQFF	TGTGCCAGCAGTTTTCTTGGTGACTCTAGAAATGAGCAGTTCTTC
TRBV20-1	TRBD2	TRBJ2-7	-	CSARDLREGLDEQYF	TGCAGTGCTAGAGATTTGCGGGAGGGGCTCGACGAGCAGTACTTC
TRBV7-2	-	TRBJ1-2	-	CASSVDWTDYGYTF	TGTGCCAGCAGCGTAGACTGGACAGACTATGGCTACACCTTC
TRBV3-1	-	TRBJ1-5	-	CASSQDLRNNQPQHF	TGTGCCAGCAGCCAAGATTTACGCAACAATCAGCCCCAGCATTTT
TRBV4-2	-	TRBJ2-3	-	CASSQDRGRTDTQYF	TGTGCCAGCAGCCAAGATCGAGGGCGCACAGATACGCAGTATTTT
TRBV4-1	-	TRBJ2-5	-	CASSQEQFQETQYF	TGCGCCAGCAGCCAAGAACAGTTCCAAGAGACCCAGTACTTC
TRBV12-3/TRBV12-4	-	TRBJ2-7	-	CASSQGPQYEQYF	TGTGCCAGCAGCCAGGGACCCCAATACGAGCAGTACTTC
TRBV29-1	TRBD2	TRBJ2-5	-	CSVGFMGLAETQYF	TGCAGCGTTGGGTTCATGGGACTAGCTGAGACCCAGTACTTC
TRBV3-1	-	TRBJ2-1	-	CASSQDLVRTEQFF	TGTGCCAGCAGCCAAGACCTGGTTAGGACCGAGCAGTTCTTC
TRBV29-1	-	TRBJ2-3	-	CSVEAGRDGTDTQYF	TGCAGCGTGGAGGCCGGGCGGGACGGCACAGATACGCAGTATTTT
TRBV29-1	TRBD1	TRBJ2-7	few	CSVAKTGQDYEQYF	TGCAGCGTTGCCAAAACCGGACAGGACTACGAGCAGTACTTC
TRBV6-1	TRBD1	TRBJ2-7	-	CASSHTSGGEGSYEQYF	TGTGCCAGCAGTCATACCTCAGGGGGCGAGGGCTCCTACGAGCAGTACTTC
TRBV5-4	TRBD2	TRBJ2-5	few	CASTLGEGETQYF	TGTGCCAGCACCCTCGGGGAGGGCGAGACCCAGTACTTC
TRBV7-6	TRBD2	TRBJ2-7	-	CASSLRTSGSIYEQYF	TGTGCCAGCAGCTTGAGGACTAGCGGGAGTATCTATGAGCAGTACTTC
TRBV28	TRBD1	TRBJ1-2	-	CATSEPRQGAEGYTF	TGTGCCACCTCTGAGCCAAGACAGGGGGCGGAGGGCTACACCTTC
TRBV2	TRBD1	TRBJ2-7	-	CASSVPQGDGNEQYF	TGTGCCAGCAGTGTGCCACAGGGGGATGGAAACGAGCAGTACTTC
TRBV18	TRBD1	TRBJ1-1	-	CASSPETGGRTFF	TGTGCCAGCTCACCTGAGACAGGGGGTCGGACTTTCTTT
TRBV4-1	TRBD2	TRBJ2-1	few	CASSLAGLAKNNEQFF	TGCGCCAGCAGCCTGGCCGGACTAGCGAAAAACAATGAGCAGTTCTTC
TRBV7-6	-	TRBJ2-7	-	CASSPIGYEQYF	TGTGCCAGCAGCCCGATTGGGTACGAGCAGTACTTC
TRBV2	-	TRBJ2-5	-	CASSVEGKQYF	TGTGCCAGCAGTGTCGAGGGAAAGCAGTACTTC
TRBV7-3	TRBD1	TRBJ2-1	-	CASSSDRGLYNEQFF	TGTGCCAGCAGCTCCGACAGGGGCCTCTACAATGAGCAGTTCTTC
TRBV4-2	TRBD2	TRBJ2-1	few	CASSQRLAVMSEQFF	TGTGCCAGCAGCCAAAGGCTAGCGGTGATGTCTGAGCAGTTCTTC